The present TCR beta chain was sequenced within a study of beta chain features in type 1 diabetes (dated by TCRdb to 2017 to 2018). Some background on the complete study: Patients and healthy donors did not differ in mean age, gender distribution, total cell number or subset yield. The study compared the TCRB repertoires of sorted circulating CD4+ T cell subsets in recently diagnosed type 1 diabetes patients with those in matched healthy donors. Regulatory and stem cell-like memory subsets were isolated from only 8 patients and about 8 healthy donors, whereas naive and central memory subsets came from all 30 or so donors. A total of 107,917,701 sorted cells were examined across all samples, and the number of cells per subset was strongly correlated with RNA yield.

A single peripheral blood draw of roughly 0.11 L on average was collected from each donor into heparinised tubes. A BD FACSAria II and a panel including CD45RO, CCR7, CD25, CD127, CD95 and CD27 were used to sort naive, central memory, regulatory and stem cell-like memory CD4+ T cells. A purity above 98% was achieved for all sorted populations. Right away, PBMCs were isolated by Lymphoprep density gradient centrifugation and were stained directly, with no culture step. So that batch effects would be minimized, each experiment stained and sorted samples in pairs, pairing one healthy donor with one patient. The paper as a whole reports these results and caveats: In all four CD4+ subsets, TCRB CDR3 length was moderately but significantly shorter in type 1 diabetes patients. Naive, central memory and regulatory TCRB repertoires appeared to be more similar among patients than among healthy donors. Fewer insertions and more nucleotide deletions at VDJ recombination sites were observed in patients with type 1 diabetes, implying thymic rearrangement abnormalities. Shorter templates might be favored by PCR, yet because patient and control samples were amplified and corrected together, any such skew would affect both groups equally. Because cDNA was sequenced instead of genomic DNA, activated cells with high expression could be over-represented, although the groups did not differ in activation or CD3 levels. Only small numbers of individuals were included in the HLA sub-analyses, which left unresolved whether HLA type had any influence on TCRB rearrangement.

The High Capacity cDNA Reverse Transcription Kit was used to reverse transcribe all of the isolated RNA, meaning that expressed TCRB transcripts were what got sequenced. Deep immunoSEQ sequencing was applied to naive, central memory and regulatory T cell samples, giving an average of roughly 3.6 million total reads per sample. After sorted cells were lysed in RLT buffer, RNA was extracted with DNase-treated RNeasy Micro or Mini kits, with the choice depending on cell number. Each cell subset was processed on its own to prevent cross-contamination, while patient and healthy donor samples were processed together. Using the immunoSEQ multiplex PCR, TCRB sequences were amplified from cDNA into 87-bp fragments spanning the CDR3 region. Sequencing of the amplicons was performed on the Illumina HiSeq platform. The source study handled its data this way. Synthetic template baselines were used to correct PCR bias computationally, reads within Hamming distance 2 were collapsed together, and singletons that could not be merged were discarded. By aligning reads against IMGT, V, D and J genes, CDR3 length, and insertions or deletions at six rearrangement sites were assigned. Within each subset, clonotype counts were normalized to sorted cell number, after which true diversity and Gini coefficients were computed with the tcR R package. Repertoire sharing was quantified using the overlap coefficient calculated on TCRB nucleotide sequences. Out-of-frame TCRB sequences from naive cells were analyzed as a proxy for the pre-selection repertoire. TCRdb provides this immuneACCESS table in a form limited to in-frame rearrangements. Some clones are lacking; in checked studies, under half of them reflect an unresolved V gene, and why the rest are absent is not known. The D gene and trimming were derived from the DNA, and the V and J assignments and clone size from that table. The sample table lists hundreds of thousands of clones, 10% to 15% of them with a count of one. Roughly 0.022% of the sample belongs to the ten largest clones.

CDR1 and CDR2 are read off the germline V gene as SQVTM and ANQGSEA. The CDR3 spans 16 residues, from the cysteine through the phenylalanine. Here the CDR3 DNA is all that survives: 48 bases in frame from base 1. V ends up 2 bases short and J 5 bases short, with an unmatched junction base count of 12. About this clone: No cognate antigen has been identified for it. It has no much larger one-base neighbor in the sample; base qualities were not kept.

The chain joins TRBV29-1 to TRBJ1-2; a stretch of 9 junction bases matches TRBD1. This TCR was recovered from a man in his late teens or twenties with type 1 diabetes. What was sequenced was naive CD4+ T cells from blood. The cell subset or site label for this specimen denotes: true naive CD4+ T cells. The CDR3 sequence is CSVEPGEQGARYGYTF. The DNA reads as follows: TGCAGCGTTGAACCGGGGGAACAGGGGGCGCGGTATGGCTACACCTTC.